Listed here is a single TCR beta chain. Its matching antigen is unknown. Grafts had their tissue processed, releasing intraepithelial and lamina propria lymphocytes. The data derive from a study of graft-versus-host responses after intestinal transplantation. Background on the study: Each transplant was multivisceral, liver-intestinal, or isolated intestinal.

Findings of the study overall: High graft-versus-host to host-versus-graft clonal ratios were found in allografts of patients who had graft-donor T cell macrochimerism. Peak levels of circulating GvH clones tracked with early post-transplant HvG declines.

Generated by immunoSEQ multiplex PCR, the TCRdb table keeps only in-frame clones and is missing some. The table has around 15,000 clones, 65% to 70% seen once. Germline assignment: CDR1 MNHEY and CDR2 SVGAGI. Unmatched junction bases numbered 3, after V lost 6 bases and J lost 5 bases. This CDR3 spans 14 amino acids. The rearrangement joins TRBV6-5 to TRBJ1-6, with 8 nucleotides matching TRBD1. Material: ileum tissue, obtained less than 700 days after intestinal transplantation. This TCR was recovered from a human patient who received an intestinal transplant, so some T cells may come from the graft donor. Here the CDR3 DNA reads TGTGCCAGCAGCAGACAGGGGAATAATTCACCCCTCCACTTT. Its translation is CASSRQGNNSPLHF.